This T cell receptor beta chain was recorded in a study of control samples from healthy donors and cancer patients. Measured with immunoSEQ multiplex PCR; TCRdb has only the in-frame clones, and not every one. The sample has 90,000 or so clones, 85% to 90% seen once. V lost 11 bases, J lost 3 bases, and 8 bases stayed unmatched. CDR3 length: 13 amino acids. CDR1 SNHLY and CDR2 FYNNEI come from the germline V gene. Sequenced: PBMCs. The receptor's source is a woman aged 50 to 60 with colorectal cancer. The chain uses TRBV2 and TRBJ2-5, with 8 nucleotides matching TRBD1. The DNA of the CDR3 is TGTGCCGTCTTGGAGACAGGGGAAGAGACCCAGTACTTC. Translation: CAVLETGEETQYF.